This entry lists 25 T cell receptor beta chains sequenced from one sample in a study of T cell responses to AZD1222 COVID-19 vaccine. Libraries were prepared by immunoSEQ multiplex PCR; TCRdb keeps only in-frame clonotypes and omits some of them. This table holds 200,000 or so clones, 85% to 95% found once. The sequenced sample was peripheral blood, obtained on day 0 of AZD1222 vaccination. The source is an adult in good health.

The J gene is TRBJ1-6, the V gene TRBV7-8; D gene unclear. The CDR3 is made up of 14 amino acids. Trimming left V 0 bases short and J 13 bases short, with 13 bases between. Germline V gives CDR1 SGHVS, CDR2 FQNEAQ. CDR3 sequence reads: CASSLASASGPLHF. Written as DNA, the CDR3 is TGTGCCAGCAGCTTAGCATCGGCCTCGGGGCCCCTCCACTTT.

The gene calls are TRBV6-1 and TRBJ1-3, with D tentatively TRBD1 (6 bases). Trimming removed 3 bases at V and 0 bases at J, with 12 bases between. The germline CDR1 and CDR2 sequences are MNHNS and SASEGT. CDR3 length: 16 residues. This CDR3 is CASSDHDRSSGNTIYF. The CDR3 nucleotides read TGTGCCAGCAGTGACCACGACAGGAGCTCTGGAAACACCATATATTTT.

This chain uses TRBV19 with TRBJ2-7, with 7 bases identical to TRBD2. V shed 5 bases, J shed 5 bases, and the junction held 12 bases outside the gene matches. The CDR3 has 15 residues. The V gene's germline CDR1 is LNHDA and CDR2 SQIVND (reference sequence). The CDR3 here is CASSEAAGVGDEQYF. Here the CDR3 DNA reads TGTGCCAGTAGTGAGGCCGCGGGAGTCGGGGACGAGCAGTACTTC.

The V and J genes are TRBV6-1 and TRBJ2-1, with 10 positions matching TRBD1. CDR3 length equals 19 residues. Per the germline V gene, CDR1 is MNHNS and CDR2 is SASEGT. Losses at the gene ends were 1 base for V and 1 base for J; bases not matched to a gene: 10. CDR3 bases: TGTGCCAGCAGTGAAGGGAAGGGCCCGGGACAGGGGTCCTACAATGAGCAGTTCTTC. It encodes CASSEGKGPGQGSYNEQFF.

The rearrangement links TRBV7-2 to TRBJ2-7; 10 bases map to TRBD2. The germline gives CDR1 SGHTA, CDR2 FQGNSA. V shed 4 bases and J 4 bases; nucleotides not matched to a gene: 13. The CDR3 runs to 17 residues. CDR3: CASSSGASGRVGYEQYF. The CDR3 coding sequence is TGTGCCAGCAGCTCAGGCGCCAGCGGGAGGGTCGGATACGAGCAGTACTTC.

This rearrangement joins TRBV3-1 (or the pseudogene TRBV3-2) to TRBJ2-7; D not certain. Trimming cost V 1 base and J 3 bases, with 4 bases left between them. The germline V gene has CDR1 LGHDT and CDR2 YNNKEL (reference sequence). The CDR3 runs to 12 residues. The CDR3 DNA reads TGTGCCAGCAGCCAAGTTGTCTACGAGCAGTACTTC. Protein: CASSQVVYEQYF.

The chain recombines TRBV5-1 with TRBJ2-3; 15 nucleotides line up with TRBD2. This CDR3 spans 18 amino acids. The germline CDR1 and CDR2 sequences are SGHRS and YFSETQ. V was clipped by 1 base and J by 3 bases; unmatched bases: 6. The CDR3 spells CASSLRTSGRAGTDTQYF. Written as DNA, the CDR3 is TGCGCCAGCAGCTTGCGGACTAGCGGGAGGGCCGGGACAGATACGCAGTATTTT.

The chain couples TRBV29-1 to TRBJ2-7; 10 nucleotides match TRBD1. Germline V gives CDR1 SQVTM, CDR2 ANQGSEA. After removal of 7 bases from V and 3 bases from J, the junction contained 6 bases not matched to a gene. The CDR3 is 13 residues long. CDR3 amino acids: CSARTGGSYEQYF. CDR3 in DNA: TGCAGCGCCCGGACAGGGGGGAGCTACGAGCAGTACTTC.

This chain links TRBV7-9 with TRBJ1-2, with 8 bases matching TRBD1. Germline assignment: CDR1 SEHNR and CDR2 FQNEAQ (reference sequence). The CDR3 consists of 12 residues. Trimming removed 5 bases from V and 7 bases from J; junction bases left unmatched: 3. CDR3 nucleotides: TGTGCCAGCAGCCAAGGACAGGGTGGCTACACCTTC. This translates into CASSQGQGGYTF.

Here the CDR3 DNA reads TGTGCCAGCAGTTTAGCTCCGCTAGCGGAGGCGTTCTTC. Its protein is CASSLAPLAEAFF. The chain uses TRBV12-3 or TRBV12-4 and TRBJ2-1, with 7 bases fitting TRBD2. V shed 0 bases, J shed 15 bases, and the junction held 8 bases outside the gene matches. The CDR3 spans 13 residues.

The chain couples TRBV9 to TRBJ2-3, with 8 bases matching TRBD1. The V gene's germline CDR1 is SGDLS and CDR2 YYNGEE. V lost 0 bases, J lost 2 bases, and 8 bases stayed unmatched. This CDR3 has 17 amino acids. In nucleotides, the CDR3 is TGTGCCAGCAGCGTAGACCCGGCGGGACAGGTCACAGATACGCAGTATTTT. It yields the protein CASSVDPAGQVTDTQYF.

The chain combines TRBV5-1 with TRBJ1-6; the D is unclear. The CDR3 is 14 amino acids. Germline V lookup: CDR1 SGHRS, CDR2 YFSETQ. Trimming took 0 bases from V and 8 from J, leaving 9 bases between them. CDR3 residues: CASSLEVGYSPLHF. CDR3 bases: TGCGCCAGCAGCTTGGAGGTGGGGTATTCACCCCTCCACTTT. Full variable domain (missing parts from reference TRBV5-1 and TRBJ1-6): KAGVTQTPRYLIKTRGQQVTLSCSPISGHRSVSWYQQTPGQGLQFLFEYFSETQRNKGNFPGRFSGRQFSNSRSEMNVSTLELGDSALYLCASSLEVGYSPLHFGNGTRLTVT.

The chain joins TRBV4-1 to TRBJ2-2; D is unresolved. CDR1 and CDR2 (germline): MGHRA, YSYEKL. The V end was cut by 3 bases, the J end by 3 bases, with 8 bases between. The CDR3 runs 14 residues. The CDR3: CASSQGRDTGELFF. CDR3 bases: TGCGCCAGCAGCCAGGGCCGGGACACCGGGGAGCTGTTTTTT.

The V gene is TRBV28, the J gene TRBJ1-2; D gene ambiguous. Germline values: CDR1 MDHEN, CDR2 SYDVKM. The V end lost 6 bases, the J end lost 4 bases, and 9 bases lay between the germline ends. The CDR3 spans 12 residues. The DNA of the CDR3 is TGTGCCAGCAGATCCGGAACCTATGGCTACACCTTC. This translates into CASRSGTYGYTF.

J is TRBJ1-2 and V is TRBV3-1 (or the pseudogene TRBV3-2); D ambiguous. This CDR3 has 14 residues. Between the trimmed V and J ends, which lost 5 bases and 7 bases, there was a span of 17 bases. The germline CDR1 and CDR2 sequences are LGHDT and YNNKEL (reference sequence). The CDR3 protein is CASSIRAQGLGYTF. CDR3 sequence (DNA): TGTGCCAGCAGCATCCGGGCCCAAGGCCTTGGCTACACCTTC.

The chain joins TRBV5-1 to TRBJ2-7; TRBD1 matches 8 bases. CDR3 length: 12 amino acids. Germline V CDR1 and CDR2: SGHRS, YFSETQ. The junction had 0 bases not matched to a gene; V was cut back by 0 bases and J by 7 bases. Here the CDR3 reads CASSLGDREQYF. In nucleotides, the CDR3 is TGCGCCAGCAGCTTGGGGGACAGGGAGCAGTACTTC.

The chain is built from TRBV19 and TRBJ1-5; D is unresolved. The last part of the DNA fits TRBJ2-3 better; the J call may be wrong. The germline CDR1 and CDR2 sequences are LNHDA and SQIVND (reference sequence). CDR3 length equals 12 residues. CDR3 DNA sequence: TGTGCCAGTAGGGTAGGAGATCAGCCCCAGTATTTT. Amino acid sequence: CASRVGDQPQYF.

This chain connects TRBV6-5 to TRBJ1-1; D uncertain. The CDR3 runs 12 residues. Germline loops: CDR1 MNHEY, CDR2 SVGAGI. V lost 1 base and J 5 bases, leaving 5 bases between the germline ends. CDR3 amino acids: CASSYYGTEAFF. The CDR3 region has the DNA TGTGCCAGCAGTTACTATGGGACTGAAGCTTTCTTT.

The rearrangement uses TRBV2 and TRBJ1-2; 10 bases map to TRBD1. CDR3 length: 16 residues. Germline CDR1 and CDR2: SNHLY and FYNNEI. V shed 6 bases, J shed 7 bases, and the junction held 14 bases outside the gene matches. The chain's CDR3 is CASRATGGQGIGGYTF. Written as DNA, the CDR3 is TGTGCCAGCAGGGCAACAGGGGGACAGGGGATCGGTGGCTACACCTTC.

Only one count was recorded for this clone. V usage is TRBV4-3 and J usage is TRBJ1-1, with D unresolved. The CDR3 contains 15 residues. Trimming took 0 bases from V and 1 from J, leaving 9 bases between them. Germline assignment: CDR1 LGHNA and CDR2 YSLEER. The chain's CDR3 is CASSQDLGGNTEAFF. The CDR3 region has the DNA TGCGCCAGCAGCCAAGATTTAGGAGGGAACACTGAAGCTTTCTTT.

The chain is built from TRBV19 and TRBJ1-1; the match to TRBD1 covers 8 bases. The CDR3 has 12 residues. The V segment lost 5 bases and the J segment 9 bases; nucleotides outside the gene matches: 5. The V gene's germline CDR1 is LNHDA and CDR2 SQIVND (reference sequence). The CDR3 sequence: CASSPWTGKAFF. Here the CDR3 DNA reads TGTGCCAGTAGTCCCTGGACAGGGAAAGCTTTCTTT.

The chain combines TRBV10-3 with TRBJ1-5; D gene unclear. The germline gives CDR1 ENHRY, CDR2 SYGVKD. CDR3 length: 13 residues. V lost 4 bases, J lost 6 bases, and 10 bases lay in between. The CDR3 spells CAISGRESQPQHF. In DNA form, the CDR3 reads TGTGCCATCAGTGGTCGTGAGAGTCAGCCCCAGCATTTT.

V and J are TRBV14 and TRBJ2-7; 7 nucleotides align to TRBD1. J was trimmed by 2 bases and V by 4 bases; bases with no gene match: 5. The V gene's germline CDR1 is SGHDN and CDR2 FVKESK. The CDR3 length is 14 residues. The CDR3 here is CASSPRTGPYEQYF. The CDR3 DNA reads TGTGCCAGCAGCCCGCGGACAGGCCCCTACGAGCAGTACTTC.

V usage is TRBV18 and J usage is TRBJ2-5; tentative D call: TRBD1 (7 bases). Germline-derived CDR1 and CDR2 are KGHSH and LQKENI. The CDR3 extends over 13 amino acids. The germline V and J ends were trimmed by 5 bases and 7 bases, with 14 bases remaining between them. CDR3 sequence: CASSNGQEGTQYF. Written as DNA, the CDR3 is TGTGCCAGCTCAAACGGACAGGAGGGGACCCAGTACTTC.

The chain joins TRBV10-1 to TRBJ2-7; 11 bases map to TRBD2. J was trimmed by 0 bases and V by 6 bases; bases with no gene match: 4. The CDR3 runs to 15 residues. CDR1 is WNHNN and CDR2 is SYGVQD in the germline V gene (reference sequence). CDR3 protein: CASRTSGDFSYEQYF. The CDR3 coding sequence is TGCGCCAGCAGGACTAGCGGGGACTTCTCCTACGAGCAGTACTTC.